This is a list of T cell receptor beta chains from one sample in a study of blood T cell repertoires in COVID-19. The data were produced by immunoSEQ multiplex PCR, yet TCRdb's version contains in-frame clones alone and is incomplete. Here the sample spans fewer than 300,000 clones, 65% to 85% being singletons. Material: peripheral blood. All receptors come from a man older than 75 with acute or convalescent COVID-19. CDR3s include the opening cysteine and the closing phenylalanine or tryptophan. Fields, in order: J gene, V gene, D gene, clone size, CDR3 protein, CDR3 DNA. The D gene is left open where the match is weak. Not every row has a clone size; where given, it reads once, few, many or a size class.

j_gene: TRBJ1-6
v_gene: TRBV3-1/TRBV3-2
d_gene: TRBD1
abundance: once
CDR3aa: CASSQDRGSPLHF
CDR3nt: TGTGCCAGCAGCCAGGACAGGGGGTCACCCCTCCACTTT

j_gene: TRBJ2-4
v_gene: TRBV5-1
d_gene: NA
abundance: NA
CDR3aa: CASSSSPSYRNIQYF
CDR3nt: TGCGCCAGCAGCTCCTCCCCTAGCTATCGGAACATTCAGTACTTC

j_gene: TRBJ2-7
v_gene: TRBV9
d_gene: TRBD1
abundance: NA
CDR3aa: CASSVGSGTGNEQYF
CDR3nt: TGTGCCAGCAGCGTTGGATCCGGGACAGGAAACGAGCAGTACTTC

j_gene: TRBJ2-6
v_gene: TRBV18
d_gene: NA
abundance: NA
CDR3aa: CASSPPSDPGANVLTF
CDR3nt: TGTGCCAGCTCACCACCCAGTGATCCTGGGGCCAACGTCCTGACTTTC

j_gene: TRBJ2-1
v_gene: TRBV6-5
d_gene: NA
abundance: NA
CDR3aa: CASSYSIGYSGQQVFF
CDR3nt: TGTGCCAGCAGTTACTCGATCGGCTACTCCGGACAGCAGGTCTTCTTC

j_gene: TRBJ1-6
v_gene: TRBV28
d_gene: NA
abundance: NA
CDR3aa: CASSLVQGNSPLHF
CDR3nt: TGTGCCAGCAGTTTAGTTCAGGGAAATTCACCCCTCCACTTT

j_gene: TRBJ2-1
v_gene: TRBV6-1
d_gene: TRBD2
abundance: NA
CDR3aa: CASSEVLAGAYNEQFF
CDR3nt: TGTGCCAGCAGTGAAGTACTAGCGGGGGCCTACAATGAGCAGTTCTTC

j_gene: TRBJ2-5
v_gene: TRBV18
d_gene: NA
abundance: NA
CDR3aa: CASSPPSGQETQYF
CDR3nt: TGTGCCAGCTCACCACCGAGCGGACAAGAGACCCAGTACTTC

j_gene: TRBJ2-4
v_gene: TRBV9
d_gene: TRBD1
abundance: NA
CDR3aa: CASSPRTGENIQYF
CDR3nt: TGTGCCAGCAGCCCCCGGACAGGGGAAAACATTCAGTACTTC

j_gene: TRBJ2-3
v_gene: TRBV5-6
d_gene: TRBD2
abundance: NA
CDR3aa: CASSLVGGGRDTQYF
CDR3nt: TGTGCCAGCAGCTTGGTCGGGGGGGGCCGAGATACGCAGTATTTT

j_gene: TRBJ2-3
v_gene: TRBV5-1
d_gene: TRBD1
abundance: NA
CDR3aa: CASSLRPGTGARISTDTQYF
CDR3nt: TGCGCCAGCAGCTTGCGTCCCGGGACAGGGGCCAGAATAAGCACAGATACGCAGTATTTT

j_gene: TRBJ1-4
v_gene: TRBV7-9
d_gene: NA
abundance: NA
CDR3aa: CASSPPSREGVEKLFF
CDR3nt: TGTGCCAGCAGCCCCCCAAGCCGGGAGGGAGTTGAAAAACTGTTTTTT

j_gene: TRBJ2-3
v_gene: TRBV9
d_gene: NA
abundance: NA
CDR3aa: CASTPGTTDTQYF
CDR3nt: TGTGCCAGCACCCCGGGAACCACAGATACGCAGTATTTT

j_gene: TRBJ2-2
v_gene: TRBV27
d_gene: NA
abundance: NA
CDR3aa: CASSLGPGTGELFF
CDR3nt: TGTGCCAGCAGTTTAGGGCCTGGCACCGGGGAGCTGTTTTTT

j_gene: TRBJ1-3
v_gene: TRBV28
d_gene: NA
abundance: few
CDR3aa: CASSLRTAANSGNTIYF
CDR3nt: TGTGCCAGCAGTCTACGGACAGCCGCCAACTCTGGAAACACCATATATTTT

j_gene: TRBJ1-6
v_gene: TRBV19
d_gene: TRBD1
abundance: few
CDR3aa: CASSQDRGAYNSPLHF
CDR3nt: TGTGCCAGTAGTCAAGACAGGGGCGCGTATAATTCACCCCTCCACTTT

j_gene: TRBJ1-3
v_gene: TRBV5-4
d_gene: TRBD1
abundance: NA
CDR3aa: CASSLGQGATGNTIYF
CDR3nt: TGTGCCAGCAGCTTGGGACAGGGGGCGACTGGAAACACCATATATTTT

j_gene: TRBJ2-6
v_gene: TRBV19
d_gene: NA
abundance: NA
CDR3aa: CATSGEGRSGANVLTF
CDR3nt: TGTGCCACCAGCGGAGAAGGGCGATCCGGGGCCAACGTCCTGACTTTC

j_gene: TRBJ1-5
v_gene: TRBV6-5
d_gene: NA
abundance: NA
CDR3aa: CATTLGGIQPQHF
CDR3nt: TGTGCCACCACCCTTGGGGGCATTCAGCCCCAGCATTTT

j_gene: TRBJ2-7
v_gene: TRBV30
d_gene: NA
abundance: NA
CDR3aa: CAWSVGGITYEQYF
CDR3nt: TGTGCCTGGAGTGTGGGCGGGATAACCTACGAGCAGTACTTC

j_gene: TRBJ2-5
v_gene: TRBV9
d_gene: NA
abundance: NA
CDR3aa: CASSVNGWETQYF
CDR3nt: TGTGCCAGCAGCGTAAACGGGTGGGAGACCCAGTACTTC

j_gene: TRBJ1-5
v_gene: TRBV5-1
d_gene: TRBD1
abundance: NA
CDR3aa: CASSPGQGRQPQHF
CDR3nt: TGCGCCAGCAGTCCCGGACAGGGAAGGCAGCCCCAGCATTTT

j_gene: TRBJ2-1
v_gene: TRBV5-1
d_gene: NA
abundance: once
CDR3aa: CASSSTGYLYNEQFF
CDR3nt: TGCGCCAGCAGCTCAACAGGTTACCTCTACAATGAGCAGTTCTTC

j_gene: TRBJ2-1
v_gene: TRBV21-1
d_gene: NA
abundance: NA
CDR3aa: CASSLPGGEQFF
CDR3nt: TGTGCCAGCAGCCTCCCGGGGGGTGAGCAGTTCTTC

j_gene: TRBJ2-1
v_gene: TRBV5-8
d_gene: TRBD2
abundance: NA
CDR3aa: CASSSVAGSSFSYNEQFF
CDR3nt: TGTGCCAGCAGCTCGGTAGCGGGATCGTCGTTCTCCTACAATGAGCAGTTCTTC